What follows are 2 T cell receptor beta chains derived from one specimen sequenced in a study of blood T cell repertoires in COVID-19. Clones were read by immunoSEQ multiplex PCR, and TCRdb kept only the in-frame ones, dropping some. The sample carries 200,000 to 250,000 clones, more than 70% recorded once. What was sequenced was PBMCs or T cells enriched from blood (not recorded which). All receptors derive from a woman in her forties or fifties who had recovered from COVID-19.

On this clone: A junction boundary mismatches the germline segment, possibly from a read error. The CDR3 sequence is CASSLAPGTTPGELFF. The CDR3 bases are TGTGCTAGCAGCTTAGCACCCGGAACTACACCCGGGGAGCTGTTTTTT. V is TRBV7-7 and J is TRBJ2-2; no reliable D call. The CDR3 is 16 amino acids. CDR1 is SSHAT, CDR2 FNYEAQ, per germline (reference sequence).

V usage is TRBV4-1 and J usage is TRBJ1-2; the match to TRBD1 covers 7 bases. V lost 6 bases, J lost 8 bases, and 12 bases stayed unmatched. Germline values: CDR1 MGHRA, CDR2 YSYEKL. CDR3 size: 14 residues. DNA for the CDR3: TGCGCCAGCAGGGGGACAGCTGCTTTTGGGGGCTACACCTTC. Translation gives CASRGTAAFGGYTF.